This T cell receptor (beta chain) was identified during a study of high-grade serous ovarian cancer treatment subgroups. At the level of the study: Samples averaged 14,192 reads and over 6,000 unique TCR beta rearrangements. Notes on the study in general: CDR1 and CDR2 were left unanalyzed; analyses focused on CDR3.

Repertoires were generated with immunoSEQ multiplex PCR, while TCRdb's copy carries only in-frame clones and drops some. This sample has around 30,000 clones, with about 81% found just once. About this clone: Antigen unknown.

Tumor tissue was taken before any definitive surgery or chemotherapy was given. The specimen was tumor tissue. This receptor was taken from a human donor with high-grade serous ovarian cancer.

CDR3 region: CASSTYNEQFF. DNA for the CDR3: TGTGCCAGCAGCACCTACAATGAGCAGTTCTTC. This chain joins TRBV7-9 and TRBJ2-1; no clear D gene. Trimming pared 5 bases from V and 2 bases from J, leaving 1 base between. The CDR3 spans 11 residues. Germline values: CDR1 SEHNR, CDR2 FQNEAQ (reference sequence).